This T cell receptor beta chain is drawn from a study of patients and donors after allogeneic stem cell transplantation. The V segment lost 4 bases and the J segment 6 bases; nucleotides outside the gene matches: 12. The length of the CDR3 is 16 residues. CDR1 is ENHRY, CDR2 SYGVKD, per germline. MiXCR, run by TCRdb on the RT-PCR reads, gives a single entry per CDR3 protein. The sample has 400,000 to 450,000 distinct CDR3 sequences, roughly 16% seen once. The sequence came from a human donor who was either an allogeneic HSCT recipient or a stem cell or donor lymphocyte infusion donor (not recorded which). It is not recorded whose cells these are; they may come from a transplant donor. What was sequenced was blood, either unsorted or a sorted T cell fraction (not recorded which). V and J are TRBV10-3 and TRBJ1-2; 9 positions agree with TRBD1. The CDR3 DNA is TGTGCCATCAGTGGACCATCCCGGACAGGGGTCGATGGCTACACCTTC. It yields the protein CAISGPSRTGVDGYTF.